Listed below are T cell receptor beta chains from one sample, sequenced in a study of blood T cells in healthy people across ages. Via MiXCR, TCRdb re-called the 5' RACE reads, giving one row per CDR3 protein. The table records about a million distinct CDR3 sequences, around 54% of them present only once. The specimen sequenced was blood. These receptors were taken from a woman between 55 and 75 years old in good health. CDR3s include the opening cysteine and the closing phenylalanine or tryptophan. A D gene is named only where the DNA matches it firmly. Size values are once, few and many counts, or a class for expanded clones, and some rows have none.

j_call clone_size d_call v_call cdr3_nt cdr3_aa
TRBJ2-1 few TRBD2 TRBV7-2 TGTGCCAGCAGCAAAGCGGGAACTAAAATCAATGAGCAGTTCTTC CASSKAGTKINEQFF
TRBJ2-5 NA TRBD1 TRBV18 TGTGCCAGCTCAAGATCTCCACAGGGGGCCCAAGAGACCCAGTACTTC CASSRSPQGAQETQYF
TRBJ2-3 NA NA TRBV18 TGTGCCAGCTCACCGCCTAGGGGAGATACGCAGTATTTT CASSPPRGDTQYF
TRBJ2-7 NA TRBD2 TRBV9 TGTGCCAGCAGCGCACCTAGCGGGAGGTCCCACGAGCAGTACTTC CASSAPSGRSHEQYF
TRBJ1-1 NA TRBD1 TRBV4-1 TGCGCCAGCAGCCAAGAACCGGGACAGTTTGAAGCTTTCTTT CASSQEPGQFEAFF
TRBJ2-7 NA TRBD2 TRBV6-2/TRBV6-3 TGTGCCAGCAGTTTTAGCGGGAGAGGGGGCGAGCAGTACTTC CASSFSGRGGEQYF
TRBJ2-7 few TRBD1 TRBV10-3 TGTGCCATCAGTGACCCCACAGGGGGCCGTGAGGACTCCTACGAGCAGTACTTC CAISDPTGGREDSYEQYF
TRBJ2-7 NA NA TRBV27 TGTGCCAGCAGTTTGGGGGTAGCCCTGGAGCAGTACTTC CASSLGVALEQYF
TRBJ2-7 NA TRBD1 TRBV3-1 TGTGCCAGCAGCCGACCGGGACAGGGGTATTACGAGCAGTACTTC CASSRPGQGYYEQYF
TRBJ2-3 few TRBD2 TRBV27 TGTGCCAGCAGTTTATCCCCTAGACTAGCGGGCACCACAGATACGCAGTATTTT CASSLSPRLAGTTDTQYF
TRBJ2-3 NA NA TRBV6-2/TRBV6-3 TGTGCCAGCAGTCAACCAGATCCGGGCACAGATACGCAGTATTTT CASSQPDPGTDTQYF
TRBJ2-3 NA TRBD1 TRBV6-1 TGTGCCAGCAGTGTCGACAGGGGGCCAGATACGCAGTATTTT CASSVDRGPDTQYF
TRBJ1-5 NA NA TRBV2 TGTGCCATCACGACCGACGACATCCAGCCCCAGCATTTT CAITTDDIQPQHF
TRBJ2-1 NA TRBD2 TRBV4-2 TGTGCCAGCAGCCCCCGACTAGCGAGGACCTCCTACAATGAGCAGTTCTTC CASSPRLARTSYNEQFF
TRBJ2-3 NA TRBD2 TRBV20-1 TGCAGTGCTGGAGATTTGGCGGGAGGTTTAAGGACGCAGTATTTT CSAGDLAGGLRTQYF
TRBJ2-3 few TRBD1 TRBV10-1 TGCGCCAGCAGCCCTTCGACAGGGGCCTGGCGAAGCACAGATACGCAGTATTTT CASSPSTGAWRSTDTQYF
TRBJ2-7 few TRBD1 TRBV3-1 TGTGCCAGCAGCCAACGGACAGGGTTCTACGAGCAGTACTTC CASSQRTGFYEQYF
TRBJ2-1 NA NA TRBV4-1 TGCGCCAGCAGCTACCGGAGGTCCTCCTACAATGAGCAGTTCTTC CASSYRRSSYNEQFF
TRBJ2-3 NA TRBD1 TRBV5-1 TGCGCCAGCAGCTTCCAGGGACAGGGGCGAACAGATACGCAGTATTTT CASSFQGQGRTDTQYF
TRBJ2-3 few TRBD2 TRBV4-1 TGCGCCAGCAGCCAAGAGGGACTACGCACAGATACGCAGTATTTT CASSQEGLRTDTQYF
TRBJ2-2 once NA TRBV12-3/TRBV12-4 TGTGCCAGCAGTTTAAGTCCTATCACCGGGGAGCTGTTTTTT CASSLSPITGELFF
TRBJ2-5 few NA TRBV18 TGTGCCAGCTCAGTACTTTTACAAGAGACCCAGTACTTC CASSVLLQETQYF
TRBJ2-3 few NA TRBV27 TGTGCCAGCAGCAGGACCCTACTAGTAGAAGATACGCAGTATTTT CASSRTLLVEDTQYF